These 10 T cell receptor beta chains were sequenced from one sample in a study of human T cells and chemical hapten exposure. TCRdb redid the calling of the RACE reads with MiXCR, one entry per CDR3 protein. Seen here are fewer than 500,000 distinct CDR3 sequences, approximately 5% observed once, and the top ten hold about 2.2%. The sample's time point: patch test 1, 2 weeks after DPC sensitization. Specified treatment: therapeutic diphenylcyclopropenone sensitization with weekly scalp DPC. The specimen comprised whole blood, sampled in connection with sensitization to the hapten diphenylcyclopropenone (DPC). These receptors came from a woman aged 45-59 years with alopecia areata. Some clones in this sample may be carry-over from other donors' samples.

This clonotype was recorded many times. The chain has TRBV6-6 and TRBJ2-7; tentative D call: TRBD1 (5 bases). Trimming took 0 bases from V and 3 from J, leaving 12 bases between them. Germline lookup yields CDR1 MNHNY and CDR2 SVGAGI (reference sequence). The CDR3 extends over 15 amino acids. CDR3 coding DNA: TGTGCCAGCAGTTACTCAGCAGGGTCGGACTACGAGCAGTACTTC. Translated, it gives CASSYSAGSDYEQYF.

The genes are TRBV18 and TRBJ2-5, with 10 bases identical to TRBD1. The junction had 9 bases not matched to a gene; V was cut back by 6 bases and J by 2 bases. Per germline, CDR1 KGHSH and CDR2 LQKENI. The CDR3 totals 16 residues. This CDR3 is CASSLVLDRGQETQYF. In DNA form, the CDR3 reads TGTGCCAGCTCGCTTGTGTTGGACAGGGGGCAAGAGACCCAGTACTTC.

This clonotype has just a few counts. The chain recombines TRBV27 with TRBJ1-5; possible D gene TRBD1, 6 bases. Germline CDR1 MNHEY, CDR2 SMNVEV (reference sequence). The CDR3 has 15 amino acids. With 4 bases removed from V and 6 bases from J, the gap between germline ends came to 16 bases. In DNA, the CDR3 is TGTGCCAGCAGTTCCCGCCTGGGGGCGGTTCAGCCCCAGCATTTT. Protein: CASSSRLGAVQPQHF.

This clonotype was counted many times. As DNA, the CDR3 is TGTGCCAGCAGTGCAAGACGGCTCAGGGATCAGCCCCAGCATTTT. Amino acid sequence: CASSARRLRDQPQHF. The V and J genes are TRBV12-3 or TRBV12-4 and TRBJ1-5; TRBD1 is a possible D gene (5 bases). The CDR3 runs 15 residues. The V end was cut by 5 bases, the J end by 5 bases, with 16 bases between.

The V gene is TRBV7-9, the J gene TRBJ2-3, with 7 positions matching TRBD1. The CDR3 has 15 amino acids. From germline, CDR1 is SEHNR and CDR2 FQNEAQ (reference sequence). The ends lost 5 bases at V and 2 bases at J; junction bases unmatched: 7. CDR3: CASSPRQGPTDTQYF. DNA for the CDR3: TGTGCCAGCAGCCCGCGACAGGGCCCCACAGATACGCAGTATTTT.

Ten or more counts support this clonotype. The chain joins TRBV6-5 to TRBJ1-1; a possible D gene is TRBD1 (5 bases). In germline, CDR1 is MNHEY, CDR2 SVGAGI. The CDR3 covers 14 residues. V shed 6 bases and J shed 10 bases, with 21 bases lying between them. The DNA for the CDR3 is TGTGCCAGCAGAGCAACCCGGGACCATGTCGGAGCTTTCTTT. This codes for CASRATRDHVGAFF.

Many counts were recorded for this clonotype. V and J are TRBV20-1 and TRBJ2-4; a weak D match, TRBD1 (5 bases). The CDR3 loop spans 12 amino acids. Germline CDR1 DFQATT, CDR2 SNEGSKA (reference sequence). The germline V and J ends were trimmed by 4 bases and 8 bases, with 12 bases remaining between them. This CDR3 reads CSATRQTDIQYF. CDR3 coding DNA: TGCAGTGCTACTCGACAGACGGACATTCAGTACTTC.

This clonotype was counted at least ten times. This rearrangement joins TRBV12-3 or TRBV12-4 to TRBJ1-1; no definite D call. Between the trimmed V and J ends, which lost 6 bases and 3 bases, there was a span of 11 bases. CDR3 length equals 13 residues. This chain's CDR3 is CASSNQVDTEAFF. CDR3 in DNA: TGTGCCAGCAGCAACCAGGTAGACACTGAAGCTTTCTTT.

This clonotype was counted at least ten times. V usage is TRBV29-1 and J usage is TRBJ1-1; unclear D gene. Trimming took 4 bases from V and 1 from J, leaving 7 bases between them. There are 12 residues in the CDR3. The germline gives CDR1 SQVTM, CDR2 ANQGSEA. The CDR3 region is CSVVGPNTEAFF. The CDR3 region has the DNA TGCAGCGTTGTAGGGCCGAACACTGAAGCTTTCTTT.

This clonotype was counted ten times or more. The CDR3 DNA sequence: TGCGCCAGCAGACGAAGACAGACCACAGATACGCAGTATTTT. Its protein product is CASRRRQTTDTQYF. This chain links TRBV5-1 with TRBJ2-3; weak D call: TRBD1 (5 bases). Germline-derived CDR1 and CDR2 are SGHRS and YFSETQ. This CDR3 spans 14 amino acids. V lost 5 bases and J 2 bases, leaving 12 bases between the germline ends.